This T cell receptor (beta chain) was sequenced in a study of glioma-infiltrating T cells. Study at large: Dexamethasone exposure before glioma surgery was limited to six or fewer days. Sequencing aimed for 4.5- to 10-fold coverage of about a million peripheral T cells.

This clonotype has more than one count but fewer than ten. The antigen remains undetermined. Germline V gene lookup returns CDR1 SGHTA and CDR2 FQGNSA. The CDR3 sequence is 15 residues long. V lost 4 bases and J lost 2; bases outside the gene matches: 8. Notes on the study in general: Above-expected tissue-blood divergence occurred in all gliomas, most in low-grade ones.

TCR alpha and beta CDR3 regions were amplified from RNA using iRepertoire nested multiplex PCR. Input was 100-400 ng of tissue mRNA or PBMC total RNA. TCRdb called the multiplex PCR reads again in MiXCR, with one record for every CDR3 protein. The repertoire holds a few hundred thousand distinct CDR3 sequences, with about two fifths as singletons. V is TRBV7-2 and J is TRBJ2-7, with 7 bases fitting TRBD1. The material sequenced was glioma tissue, nonneoplastic brain tissue, or PBMCs (not recorded which). The sequence derives from a human donor with low-grade glioma or glioblastoma, undergoing nonglioma brain surgery, or in good health (not recorded which). The CDR3: CASSSATGYTYEQYF. Here the CDR3 DNA reads TGTGCCAGCAGCTCGGCGACAGGGTATACCTACGAGCAGTACTTC.